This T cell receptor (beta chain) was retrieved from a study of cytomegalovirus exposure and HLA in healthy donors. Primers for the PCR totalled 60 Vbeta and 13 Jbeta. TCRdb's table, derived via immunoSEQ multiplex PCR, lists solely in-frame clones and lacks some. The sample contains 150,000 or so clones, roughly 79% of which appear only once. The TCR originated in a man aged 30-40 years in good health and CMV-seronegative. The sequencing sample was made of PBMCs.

In DNA, the CDR3 is TGTGCCAGCAGCCGGGGGAGGGGTTCCTCTGGAAACACCATATATTTT. Translating gives CASSRGRGSSGNTIYF. The rearrangement links TRBV9 to TRBJ1-3; tentatively, D is TRBD1 (5 bases). From germline, CDR1 is SGDLS and CDR2 YYNGEE. Trimming left V 4 bases short and J 0 bases short, with 14 bases between. The CDR3 is 16 residues long.